A single count supports the clone carrying this T cell receptor beta chain. Method: immunoSEQ multiplex PCR; TCRdb's copy keeps in-frame clones and lacks some. The repertoire holds about 98,000 clones, with about 90% as singletons. The data belong to a study of blood T cell repertoires in COVID-19. The germline V gene has CDR1 LNHDA and CDR2 SQIVND (reference sequence). The V end was cut by 2 bases, the J end by 8 bases, with 21 bases between. The CDR3 extends over 16 amino acids. What was sequenced was peripheral blood. The chain has TRBV19 and TRBJ1-2; D may be TRBD1 (6 bases). The sequence was obtained from a man aged 70 or older with acute or convalescent COVID-19. The CDR3: CASSIRSSGTTSGYTF. The CDR3 DNA reads as TGTGCCAGTAGTATACGGTCTTCCGGGACAACCTCAGGCTACACCTTC.